These 24 T cell receptor beta chains came from one sample sequenced in a study of OX40 agonist ivuxolimab in advanced cancers. The table came from immunoSEQ multiplex PCR; TCRdb's copy has only in-frame clones and leaves some out. The sample has over 60,000 clones; 85% are singletons. The input for sequencing was CD4+ or CD8+ T cells sorted from blood, taken in a trial of the OX40 agonist ivuxolimab. The receptor source for this set is an adult with an advanced solid tumor such as melanoma, head and neck, liver or kidney cancer.

The chain carries TRBV28 and TRBJ2-7; no definite D call. Germline-derived CDR1 and CDR2 are MDHEN and SYDVKM. V lost 5 bases and J lost 0, with 8 bases in between. CDR3 length equals 13 residues. CDR3 residues: CASSPHTSYEQYF. CDR3 DNA sequence: TGTGCCAGCAGTCCTCACACCTCCTACGAGCAGTACTTC.

This clone was found once. V is TRBV7-9 and J is TRBJ2-2; tentatively, D is TRBD2 (5 bases). CDR1 SEHNR and CDR2 FQNEAQ come from the germline V gene (reference sequence). Trimming shortened V by 2 bases and J by 4 bases, and 11 bases separated the two germline ends. The CDR3 totals 15 residues. The CDR3 region has the DNA TGTGCCAGCAGCTTAAGTCTGGACTCCACCGGGGAGCTGTTTTTT. It codes for CASSLSLDSTGELFF.

The chain carries TRBV9 and TRBJ2-3; no firm D call. Trimming shortened V by 0 bases and J by 6 bases, and 5 bases separated the two germline ends. The germline V gene has CDR1 SGDLS and CDR2 YYNGEE. This CDR3 contains 12 residues. CDR3 sequence reads: CASSVGVDTQYF. CDR3 DNA: TGTGCCAGCAGCGTAGGGGTGGATACGCAGTATTTT.

This chain links TRBV4-1 with TRBJ2-7; 7 bases agree with TRBD1. In germline, CDR1 is MGHRA, CDR2 YSYEKL. This CDR3 has 15 residues. Trimming took 1 base from V and 0 from J; bases not matched to a gene: 3. The CDR3 protein is CASSQAGTASYEQYF. Written as DNA, the CDR3 is TGCGCCAGCAGCCAAGCCGGGACAGCCTCCTACGAGCAGTACTTC.

The chain joins TRBV7-3 to TRBJ2-3; 7 bases line up with TRBD2. Germline trimming cut 5 bases from V and 4 bases from J; bases unmatched to any gene: 6. CDR3 length: 14 amino acids. CDR1 and CDR2 (germline): SGHTA, FQGTGA. The CDR3 spells CASSLVAGSDTQYF. The DNA for the CDR3 is TGTGCCAGCAGCCTTGTAGCGGGTTCAGATACGCAGTATTTT.

The count of this clone is one. The chain combines TRBV23-1 with TRBJ1-1; the D gene is possibly TRBD1 (6 bases). TRBV23-1 is classed as an ORF, of uncertain function. The CDR3 consists of 15 residues. V was pared by 4 bases and J by 4 bases, with 16 bases between. CDR3 residues: CASSRRLSGATEAFF. Written as DNA, the CDR3 is TGCGCCAGCAGTCGCCGCCTTTCAGGGGCCACTGAAGCTTTCTTT.

This clone was recorded once. The chain has TRBV5-1 and TRBJ2-6; 10 nucleotides line up with TRBD1. The CDR3 totals 18 residues. Germline assignment: CDR1 SGHRS and CDR2 YFSETQ. Trimming removed 0 bases from V and 1 base from J; junction bases left unmatched: 4. CDR3 sequence reads: CASSLEGQGTSGANVLTF. In nucleotides, the CDR3 is TGCGCCAGCAGCTTGGAGGGACAGGGGACTTCTGGGGCCAACGTCCTGACTTTC.

This clone was observed once. The J gene is TRBJ1-4, the V gene TRBV7-8; D not certain. Germline V CDR1 and CDR2: SGHVS, FQNEAQ. Trimming took 3 bases from V and 0 from J, leaving 8 bases between them. The CDR3 spans 15 residues. The CDR3 DNA reads as TGTGCCAGCAGCTTTGCAGGCGCAACTAATGAAAAACTGTTTTTT. It is translated as CASSFAGATNEKLFF.

The chain uses TRBV30 and TRBJ1-5, with TRBD1 matching 7 bases. The length of the CDR3 is 16 residues. Germline CDR1 GTSNPN, CDR2 SVGIG (reference sequence). V lost 2 bases to trimming and J lost 4 bases; unmatched junction nucleotides: 11. This CDR3 is CAWSLRGMGLNQPQHF. In nucleotides, the CDR3 is TGTGCCTGGAGTCTCAGGGGGATGGGGCTAAATCAGCCCCAGCATTTT.

V is TRBV29-1 and J is TRBJ1-1; tentative D call: TRBD1 (5 bases). This CDR3 spans 10 amino acids. Germline loops: CDR1 SQVTM, CDR2 ANQGSEA. The CDR3 loop is CGARNTEAFF. In nucleotides, the CDR3 is TGCGGGGCGAGGAACACTGAAGCTTTCTTT. The variable domain in full, with the rest retrieved from reference TRBV29-1 and TRBJ1-1, is SAVISQKPSRDICQRGTSLTIQCQVDSQVTMMFWYRQQPGQSLTLIATANQGSEATYESGFVIDKFPISRPNLTFSTLTVSNMSPEDSSIYLCGARNTEAFFGQGTRLTVV.

This chain links TRBV9 with TRBJ2-3; tentatively, D is TRBD1 (5 bases). Trimming cost V 3 bases and J 4 bases, with 18 bases left between them. The CDR3 runs to 16 residues. Looked up from germline, CDR1 is SGDLS and CDR2 is YYNGEE. In DNA, the CDR3 is TGTGCCAGCAGCGCACAGGTTTCTCTAGGATCAGATACGCAGTATTTT. This codes for CASSAQVSLGSDTQYF.

In DNA form, the CDR3 reads TGTGCCAGCAGCCCGTTAGACAAGGACACTGAAGCTTTCTTT. This gives the protein CASSPLDKDTEAFF. The rearrangement joins TRBV5-6 to TRBJ1-1; D remains unclear. The germline gives CDR1 SGHDT, CDR2 YYEEEE. The CDR3 loop spans 14 amino acids. With 4 bases removed from V and 3 bases from J, the gap between germline ends came to 13 bases.

The genes are TRBV11-3 and TRBJ2-7; D call uncertain. The CDR3 loop spans 13 amino acids. CDR1 is SGHNT and CDR2 is YENEEA in the germline V gene. V was cut by 2 bases and J by 2 bases, with 7 bases left in between. For the CDR3, the DNA is TGTGCCAGCAGCTTAAGCACCGCCTACGAGCAGTACTTC. Its protein is CASSLSTAYEQYF.

The V and J genes are TRBV4-2 and TRBJ1-2, with no clear D. Germline-derived CDR1 and CDR2 are LGHNA and YNFKEQ. This CDR3 is 15 amino acids long. Trimming stripped 0 bases from V and 6 bases from J, with 14 bases between. The CDR3 DNA is TGTGCCAGCAGCCAAGATAATAGGGCAGTCGATGGCTACACCTTC. It yields the protein CASSQDNRAVDGYTF.

This clone occurred once. This chain joins TRBV19 and TRBJ2-5; 8 bases match TRBD1. From germline, CDR1 is LNHDA and CDR2 SQIVND (reference sequence). Losses at the gene ends were 1 base for V and 5 bases for J; bases not matched to a gene: 6. This CDR3 spans 15 amino acids. CDR3: CASSIGGQGWETQYF. CDR3 in DNA: TGTGCCAGTAGTATAGGAGGACAGGGTTGGGAGACCCAGTACTTC.

The chain recombines TRBV7-6 with TRBJ2-7; 11 bases map to TRBD2. Per germline, CDR1 SGHVS and CDR2 FNYEAQ. The CDR3 spans 17 residues. Germline trimming cut 1 base from V and 6 bases from J; bases unmatched to any gene: 11. This chain's CDR3 is CASSLVLPQLAGAEQYF. The DNA for the CDR3 is TGTGCCAGCAGCTTAGTTTTGCCCCAACTAGCGGGAGCCGAGCAGTACTTC.

V usage is TRBV6-1 and J usage is TRBJ1-5, with D unresolved. This CDR3 is 15 amino acids long. Germline V gene lookup returns CDR1 MNHNS and CDR2 SASEGT. The V gene lost 4 bases and the J gene lost 0 bases, with 10 bases spanning the gap. CDR3 coding DNA: TGTGCCAGCAGTGGAGGATCCTCTAGCAATCAGCCCCAGCATTTT. Amino acid sequence: CASSGGSSSNQPQHF.

The chain combines TRBV6-1 with TRBJ2-1, with 7 positions matching TRBD2. Germline values: CDR1 MNHNS, CDR2 SASEGT. V gave up 7 bases and J gave up 4 bases; unmatched junction bases: 10. This CDR3 spans 15 amino acids. As DNA, the CDR3 is TGTGCCAGCAAGATCGCGGGAGTTGGTTACAATGAGCAGTTCTTC. Its translation is CASKIAGVGYNEQFF.

This rearrangement joins TRBV18 to TRBJ2-4; 9 nucleotides line up with TRBD1. Germline lookup yields CDR1 KGHSH and CDR2 LQKENI. V lost 2 bases, J lost 5 bases, and 4 bases stayed unmatched. This CDR3 spans 15 amino acids. This CDR3 reads CASSPVDRGENIQYF. The DNA for the CDR3 is TGTGCCAGCTCACCAGTAGACAGGGGGGAAAACATTCAGTACTTC.

The sample holds one count of this clone. The chain joins TRBV5-6 to TRBJ1-5, with 8 bases aligning to TRBD1. The trim removed 4 bases at V and 0 bases at J, leaving 3 bases unmatched. Germline CDR1 and CDR2: SGHDT and YYEEEE. CDR3 length equals 15 residues. The CDR3, as DNA: TGTGCCAGCAGCCGGACAGGGATTAGCAATCAGCCCCAGCATTTT. This gives the protein CASSRTGISNQPQHF.

The chain joins TRBV5-1 to TRBJ2-7; 11 nucleotides line up with TRBD2. Unmatched junction bases numbered 2, after V lost 0 bases and J lost 3 bases. The germline CDR1 and CDR2 sequences are SGHRS and YFSETQ. The CDR3 has 15 residues. The CDR3 protein is CASSLALAGVYEQYF. CDR3 in DNA: TGCGCCAGCAGCTTGGCACTAGCGGGAGTCTACGAGCAGTACTTC. Drawing the rest from reference TRBV5-1 and TRBJ2-7, the complete variable domain is KAGVTQTPRYLIKTRGQQVTLSCSPISGHRSVSWYQQTPGQGLQFLFEYFSETQRNKGNFPGRFSGRQFSNSRSEMNVSTLELGDSALYLCASSLALAGVYEQYFGPGTRLTVT.

The chain recombines TRBV25-1 with TRBJ1-2; 8 positions agree with TRBD1. Per the germline V gene, CDR1 is MGHDK and CDR2 is SYGVNS. The CDR3 loop spans 14 amino acids. Trimming removed 4 bases from V and 7 bases from J; junction bases left unmatched: 8. The CDR3 bases are TGTGCCAGCAGTGGGACAGGGAAGGGAAGTGGCTACACCTTC. Residues: CASSGTGKGSGYTF.

The CDR3 region is CASSSLRGRGRAEAFF. Written as DNA, the CDR3 is TGTGCCAGCAGCTCCCTCCGGGGGAGGGGGAGGGCTGAAGCTTTCTTT. The chain is built from TRBV7-8 and TRBJ1-1, with D perhaps TRBD1 (6 bases). V lost 4 bases, J lost 6 bases, and 21 bases lay in between. Per the germline V gene, CDR1 is SGHVS and CDR2 is FQNEAQ. CDR3 length: 16 residues.

A word on this clone: One junction end does not reproduce the germline sequence, and a read error may be involved. The chain uses TRBV19 and TRBJ2-2; D ambiguous. The CDR3 runs to 14 residues. Per the germline V gene, CDR1 is LNHDA and CDR2 is SQIVND (reference sequence). CDR3 region: CASSIGRNAGELFF. CDR3 in DNA: TGTGCCAGTAGTATAGGGCGGAACGCCGGGGAGCTGTTTTTT.